Each of the 11 T cell receptor beta chains below was sequenced from the same sample in a study of control samples from healthy donors and cancer patients. Method: immunoSEQ multiplex PCR; TCRdb's copy keeps in-frame clones and lacks some. The sample lists about 49,000 clones, around 85% seen once, with less than 3.5% in the top ten. Sequencing was carried out using PBMCs. These receptors all stem from a woman aged 45-59 years with lung cancer.

On this clone itself: In the same sample, other DNA sequences code for this CDR3. CDR3 sequence: CASSPEIILSTELFF. Here the CDR3 DNA reads TGTGCCAGCTCGCCGGAAATTATATTAAGCACAGAGTTGTTTTTT. The chain links TRBV18 to TRBJ1-4; D gene uncertain. Germline values: CDR1 KGHSH, CDR2 LQKENI. The CDR3 has 15 residues. V shed 6 bases and J shed 15 bases, with 26 bases lying between them.

The chain joins TRBV7-2 to TRBJ2-7, with D maybe TRBD1 (7 bases). This CDR3 is 11 amino acids long. Trimming stripped 5 bases from V and 7 bases from J, with 9 bases between. Looked up from germline, CDR1 is SGHTA and CDR2 is FQGNSA. The chain's CDR3 is CASSPGGEQYF. The CDR3 region has the DNA TGTGCCAGCAGCCCAGGGGGGGAGCAGTACTTC.

This clone came up once. The rearrangement joins TRBV5-4 to TRBJ2-2; 9 bases are shared with TRBD1. The CDR3 sequence is 16 residues long. Per germline, CDR1 SGHNT and CDR2 YYREEE (reference sequence). Germline trimming cut 3 bases from V and 5 bases from J; bases unmatched to any gene: 8. CDR3 DNA sequence: TGTGCCAGCAGCTCACCGTTACAGGGGGCGACCGGGGAGCTGTTTTTT. This translates into CASSSPLQGATGELFF.

The chain combines TRBV11-2 with TRBJ2-1; D remains ambiguous. The CDR3 length is 15 residues. Trimming shortened V by 0 bases and J by 3 bases, and 9 bases separated the two germline ends. Germline V gene lookup returns CDR1 SGHAT and CDR2 FQNNGV. CDR3 residues: CASSLDLGSYNEQFF. CDR3 in DNA: TGTGCCAGCAGCTTAGATCTTGGCAGCTACAATGAGCAGTTCTTC.

This rearrangement joins TRBV29-1 to TRBJ1-1; D uncertain. The CDR3 is 10 residues long. Between the trimmed V and J ends, which lost 4 bases and 6 bases, there was a span of 6 bases. Germline V lookup: CDR1 SQVTM, CDR2 ANQGSEA. The CDR3 region is CSVGGSEAFF. CDR3 nucleotide sequence: TGCAGCGTTGGGGGATCTGAAGCTTTCTTT.

The chain links TRBV27 to TRBJ1-1; D may be TRBD1 (6 bases). The CDR3 covers 14 residues. Germline values: CDR1 MNHEY, CDR2 SMNVEV (reference sequence). V shed 2 bases and J shed 0 bases, with 7 bases lying between them. The CDR3 reads CASSLGQMNTEAFF. DNA of the CDR3: TGTGCCAGCAGTTTAGGACAGATGAACACTGAAGCTTTCTTT.

The chain uses TRBV18 and TRBJ2-2; no reliable D call. The CDR3 is made up of 14 amino acids. V shed 2 bases and J shed 6 bases, with 10 bases lying between them. Per germline, CDR1 KGHSH and CDR2 LQKENI. The CDR3 reads CASSPEVSSGELFF. The CDR3 DNA sequence: TGTGCCAGCTCACCAGAAGTCAGTTCCGGGGAGCTGTTTTTT.

The V and J genes are TRBV27 and TRBJ1-1; D is undetermined. The CDR3 runs 13 residues. The germline gives CDR1 MNHEY, CDR2 SMNVEV (reference sequence). Trimming took off 6 bases at V and 4 bases at J, with 12 bases between the two ends. The CDR3 is CASRGVKGTEAFF. In DNA, the CDR3 is TGTGCCAGCAGGGGAGTCAAGGGCACTGAAGCTTTCTTT.

The chain has TRBV10-3 and TRBJ2-1; no clear D gene. The V gene's germline CDR1 is ENHRY and CDR2 SYGVKD. Between the trimmed V and J ends, which lost 3 bases and 6 bases, there was a span of 9 bases. This CDR3 comprises 13 residues. CDR3 in amino acids: CAISDFRANEQFF. CDR3 sequence (DNA): TGTGCCATCAGTGATTTCAGAGCCAATGAGCAGTTCTTC.

This chain links TRBV2 with TRBJ1-4, with D maybe TRBD1 (5 bases). CDR1 and CDR2 from the germline V gene are SNHLY and FYNNEI. The V and J ends lost 7 bases and 6 bases respectively, with 12 bases between them. The CDR3 length is 13 residues. CDR3 region: CASTRDVDEKLFF. DNA for the CDR3: TGTGCCAGCACCCGGGACGTCGATGAAAAACTGTTTTTT.

J is TRBJ1-1 and V is TRBV7-9; 7 bases map to TRBD1. Germline V lookup: CDR1 SEHNR, CDR2 FQNEAQ (reference sequence). The CDR3 extends over 14 amino acids. Unmatched junction bases numbered 6, after V lost 0 bases and J lost 8 bases. CDR3 bases: TGTGCCAGCAGCTTAGCTAGACAGGGTGGGGAAGCTTTCTTT. Its translation is CASSLARQGGEAFF.